A selection of T cell receptor beta chains follows, all from one sample in a study of T and B cells in COVID-19 patients. TCRdb re-called the multiplex PCR reads through MiXCR, storing one row per CDR3 protein. The sample records more than 12,000 distinct CDR3 sequences, about 29% being singletons. Specimen: blood. All receptors derive from a human donor who had recovered from COVID-19. Each CDR3 is given with its conserved first and last residue. A D gene is named only where the DNA matches it firmly. A clone size is listed for some rows: how often the clone was seen (once, few, many), or a class if it is expanded.

size: medium-sized
V: TRBV30
D: -
J: TRBJ2-2
CDR3: CAWSAPTRDPTGELFF
DNA: TGTGCCTGGAGCGCGCCTACCAGGGACCCCACCGGGGAGCTGTTTTTT

size: medium-sized
V: TRBV6-5
D: -
J: TRBJ2-5
CDR3: CASGALVQETQYF
DNA: TGTGCCAGCGGGGCATTGGTCCAAGAGACCCAGTACTTC

size: few
V: TRBV6-2/TRBV6-3
D: -
J: TRBJ2-5
CDR3: CASSYSEETQYF
DNA: TGTGCCAGCAGTTACTCCGAAGAGACCCAGTACTTC

size: -
V: TRBV12-3/TRBV12-4
D: TRBD2
J: TRBJ2-1
CDR3: CASSFVAGVPYNEQFF
DNA: TGTGCCAGCAGTTTTGTAGCGGGAGTTCCCTACAATGAGCAGTTCTTC

size: -
V: TRBV6-5
D: -
J: TRBJ2-1
CDR3: CASRAVYNEQFF
DNA: TGTGCCAGCAGGGCAGTCTACAATGAGCAGTTCTTC

size: -
V: TRBV12-3/TRBV12-4
D: -
J: TRBJ1-3
CDR3: CASSPTGVSGNTIYF
DNA: TGTGCCAGCAGCCCAACGGGGGTTTCTGGAAACACCATATATTTT

size: -
V: TRBV7-2
D: -
J: TRBJ2-7
CDR3: CASSSITWEQYF
DNA: TGTGCCAGCAGCTCAATCACTTGGGAGCAGTACTTC

size: -
V: TRBV19
D: -
J: TRBJ1-1
CDR3: CASRPLERNTEAFF
DNA: TGTGCCAGTAGGCCCCTCGAGAGGAACACTGAAGCTTTCTTT

size: -
V: TRBV28
D: TRBD2
J: TRBJ2-5
CDR3: CASSSSGRAGDETQYF
DNA: TGTGCCAGCAGTTCTAGCGGGAGGGCCGGGGATGAGACCCAGTACTTC

size: medium-sized
V: TRBV19
D: -
J: TRBJ2-3
CDR3: CASSIVHSAAATDTQYF
DNA: TGTGCCAGTAGTATAGTCCATTCAGCGGCTGCGACAGATACGCAGTATTTT

size: -
V: TRBV10-3
D: -
J: TRBJ2-3
CDR3: CAIRATDTQYF
DNA: TGTGCCATCAGAGCGACAGATACGCAGTATTTT

size: medium-sized
V: TRBV12-3/TRBV12-4
D: TRBD2
J: TRBJ2-1
CDR3: CASSLGVGREQFF
DNA: TGTGCCAGCAGTTTAGGGGTCGGGAGGGAGCAGTTCTTC

size: medium-sized
V: TRBV6-5
D: -
J: TRBJ2-3
CDR3: CASSSRRINTDTQYF
DNA: TGTGCCAGCAGTTCAAGACGGATCAACACAGATACGCAGTATTTT

size: -
V: TRBV13
D: -
J: TRBJ2-2
CDR3: CASSSAGNTGELFF
DNA: TGCGCCAGCAGCTCCGCAGGGAACACCGGGGAGCTGTTTTTT

size: medium-sized
V: TRBV12-3/TRBV12-4
D: -
J: TRBJ2-7
CDR3: CASTKAREQYF
DNA: TGTGCCAGCACCAAGGCGAGGGAGCAGTACTTC

size: medium-sized
V: TRBV18
D: -
J: TRBJ2-2
CDR3: CASSPDVAHTGELFF
DNA: TGTGCCAGCTCACCAGATGTAGCCCACACCGGGGAGCTGTTTTTT

size: medium-sized
V: TRBV29-1
D: -
J: TRBJ1-2
CDR3: CSVDGKGYGYTF
DNA: TGCAGCGTTGATGGGAAAGGCTATGGCTACACCTTC

size: -
V: TRBV20-1
D: TRBD1
J: TRBJ2-7
CDR3: CSARTEQGAEQYF
DNA: TGCAGTGCTAGAACGGAACAGGGGGCCGAGCAGTACTTC

size: few
V: TRBV5-6
D: -
J: TRBJ1-4
CDR3: CASSFGTEASGEKLFF
DNA: TGTGCCAGCAGCTTTGGCACCGAAGCTAGTGGCGAAAAACTGTTTTTT

size: -
V: TRBV27
D: -
J: TRBJ2-1
CDR3: CASSFNIGGEQFF
DNA: TGTGCCAGCAGTTTCAATATCGGTGGTGAGCAGTTCTTC

size: few
V: TRBV27
D: -
J: TRBJ2-1
CDR3: CASSSGTPVQFF
DNA: TGTGCCAGCAGTTCCGGGACTCCTGTTCAGTTCTTC

size: few
V: TRBV7-6
D: -
J: TRBJ2-2
CDR3: CASSPRVGTGELFF
DNA: TGTGCCAGCAGCCCCCGGGTGGGGACCGGGGAGCTGTTTTTT

size: -
V: TRBV5-1
D: -
J: TRBJ1-1
CDR3: CASSNTGSGTEAFF
DNA: TGCGCCAGCAGCAATACAGGGAGTGGGACTGAAGCTTTCTTT